The 14 T cell receptor beta chains below all came from one sample that was sequenced in a study of blood T cell repertoires in COVID-19. This table comes from immunoSEQ multiplex PCR, and its TCRdb copy is limited to in-frame clones, with some not included. The sample yields under 80,000 clones, 70% to 90% seen once. Sample: peripheral blood. The receptors were sampled from a man between 65 and 85 years old with acute or convalescent COVID-19.

V gene TRBV6-1 combines with J gene TRBJ2-7; 8 bases fit TRBD2. J was trimmed by 2 bases and V by 3 bases; bases with no gene match: 6. The CDR3 length is 15 residues. Germline CDR1 is MNHNS and CDR2 is SASEGT. The CDR3 sequence is CASSEVLAEAYEQYF. CDR3 sequence (DNA): TGTGCCAGCAGTGAGGTACTAGCGGAGGCCTACGAGCAGTACTTC.

In this sample, this clone turned up a few times. This chain links TRBV10-2 with TRBJ1-5; 9 bases match TRBD1. Germline loops: CDR1 WSHSY, CDR2 SAAADI. V gave up 6 bases and J gave up 6 bases; unmatched junction bases: 6. The CDR3 sequence is 14 residues long. The DNA of the CDR3 is TGCGCCAGCAGCCAACAGGGGGCCGGTCAGCCCCAGCATTTT. Protein product: CASSQQGAGQPQHF.

This rearrangement joins TRBV19 to TRBJ1-1, with 11 bases matching TRBD1. This CDR3 spans 19 amino acids. Trimming removed 5 bases from V and 3 bases from J; junction bases left unmatched: 17. Germline values: CDR1 LNHDA, CDR2 SQIVND (reference sequence). The CDR3 is CASSPRTGGALGGHTEAFF. CDR3 nucleotides: TGTGCCAGTAGTCCCCGGACAGGGGGCGCGTTAGGGGGGCACACTGAAGCTTTCTTT.

The chain links TRBV6-6 to TRBJ1-5, with a weak D call TRBD1 (5 bases). The CDR3 spans 16 residues. Germline loops: CDR1 MNHNY, CDR2 SVGAGI (reference sequence). V lost 6 bases to trimming and J lost 0 bases, with 15 bases between them. The CDR3 protein is CASSHYGGISNQPQHF. The DNA of the CDR3 is TGTGCCAGCAGCCACTACGGGGGGATTAGCAATCAGCCCCAGCATTTT.

The chain couples TRBV29-1 to TRBJ2-5; TRBD1 matches 8 bases. CDR1 and CDR2 (germline): SQVTM, ANQGSEA. V lost 5 bases to trimming and J lost 1 base; unmatched junction nucleotides: 18. The CDR3 is made up of 18 amino acids. The chain's CDR3 is CSVIAGTGGEVSQETQYF. As DNA, the CDR3 is TGCAGCGTTATCGCCGGGACAGGAGGGGAGGTCTCCCAAGAGACCCAGTACTTC.

This clone appeared a few times. The DNA for the CDR3 is TGTGCCAGCCGGGTTGAGGGGGAGAGTTCACCCCTCCACTTT. Protein sequence: CASRVEGESSPLHF. The rearrangement links TRBV2 to TRBJ1-6, with D possibly matching TRBD1 (6 bases). The germline gives CDR1 SNHLY, CDR2 FYNNEI. The CDR3 extends over 14 amino acids. Trimming stripped 8 bases from V and 9 bases from J, with 17 bases between.

This clone was counted between two and nine times. The V gene is TRBV7-8, the J gene TRBJ2-7, with TRBD2 matching 9 bases. Germline CDR1 is SGHVS and CDR2 is FQNEAQ. This CDR3 has 15 amino acids. Trimming took 1 base from V and 3 from J; bases not matched to a gene: 4. CDR3 nucleotide sequence: TGTGCCAGCAGCTTAGTTGCTAGCGGGAACTACGAGCAGTACTTC. Translated, it gives CASSLVASGNYEQYF.

This chain joins TRBV4-1 and TRBJ1-3; 7 bases match TRBD1. V lost 3 bases, J lost 7 bases, and 12 bases stayed unmatched. The CDR3 has 16 residues. Germline assignment: CDR1 MGHRA and CDR2 YSYEKL. DNA for the CDR3: TGCGCCAGCAGCCAGGATGGACAGGCGGCTCGGAACACCATATATTTT. Translating gives CASSQDGQAARNTIYF.

V is TRBV5-4 and J is TRBJ1-6, with a tentative D call TRBD1 (6 bases). V was cut by 5 bases and J by 8 bases, with 14 bases left in between. Looked up from germline, CDR1 is SGHNT and CDR2 is YYREEE (reference sequence). The CDR3 is 14 residues long. The CDR3 bases are TGTGCCAGCAGGTTGCTGGGGGCCGATTCACCCCTCCACTTT. Translation: CASRLLGADSPLHF.

This chain connects TRBV6-5 to TRBJ1-5, with D unresolved. V was cut by 2 bases and J by 2 bases, with 10 bases left in between. CDR3 length equals 15 residues. Germline assignment: CDR1 MNHEY and CDR2 SVGAGI. The CDR3 DNA is TGTGCCAGCAGTTACGCTAAAGTCGGCAATCAGCCCCAGCATTTT. The encoded protein is CASSYAKVGNQPQHF.

A word on this clone: A read error may account for a junction end that differs from germline. The chain uses TRBV11-2 and TRBJ1-1, with D perhaps matching TRBD1 (6 bases). Germline loops: CDR1 SGHAT, CDR2 FQNNGV. This CDR3 comprises 14 residues. CDR3 DNA sequence: TGTGCCAGCACCTTACAGGGTTCGTTGACTGAAGCTTTCTTT. Translated, it gives CASTLQGSLTEAFF.

CDR3 in amino acids: CASSLAGYSYNEQFF. CDR3 DNA: TGTGCCAGCAGTTTAGCGGGGTACTCCTACAATGAGCAGTTCTTC. The J gene is TRBJ2-1, the V gene TRBV6-6; 8 bases line up with TRBD2. This CDR3 spans 15 amino acids. Trimming cost V 4 bases and J 0 bases; bases outside gene matches: 2. The germline CDR1 and CDR2 sequences are MNHNY and SVGAGI (reference sequence).

The chain couples TRBV27 to TRBJ1-2; D is undetermined. The germline V and J ends were trimmed by 5 bases and 5 bases, with 9 bases remaining between them. Germline CDR1 MNHEY, CDR2 SMNVEV (reference sequence). The CDR3 loop spans 12 amino acids. CDR3: CASSQREYGYTF. The CDR3 DNA is TGTGCCAGCAGTCAGAGGGAGTATGGCTACACCTTC.

The chain carries TRBV24-1 and TRBJ2-3; the match to TRBD2 covers 9 bases. Germline loops: CDR1 KGHDR, CDR2 SFDVKD. Trimming cost V 5 bases and J 6 bases; bases outside gene matches: 8. This CDR3 contains 15 residues. The CDR3 DNA is TGTGCCACCAGTGGACTAGCGGCACTCGGGGATACGCAGTATTTT. This gives the protein CATSGLAALGDTQYF.